This T cell receptor (beta chain) was recorded in a study of T cell responses to AZD1222 COVID-19 vaccine. Regarding the study as a whole: Spike-specific TCR breadth and depth both grew after two AZD1222 doses. CD4 TCRs linked to vaccination spanned spike, dominating at 160-218 and 743-854. Unmutated variant regions reportedly attract nearly half of all spike-specific TCRs.

The CDR3 runs 16 residues. V shed 1 base, J shed 2 bases, and the junction held 6 bases outside the gene matches. Germline V gives CDR1 LGHNA, CDR2 YNFKEQ. This clone came up once. Its antigen is not known. Data came from immunoSEQ multiplex PCR; TCRdb stores just in-frame clones and leaves some out. Of some 200,000 clones in the sample, about 94% were seen once. The source material was peripheral blood, sampled 28 days after the second dose of the MenACWY control vaccine. The chain combines TRBV4-2 with TRBJ2-3; TRBD2 agrees at 7 bases. The origin of this receptor is an adult who received the MenACWY meningococcal vaccine as a control. Written as DNA, the CDR3 is TGTGCCAGCAGCCAAGGGGCTAGCGGTTACACAGATACGCAGTATTTT. Protein: CASSQGASGYTDTQYF.